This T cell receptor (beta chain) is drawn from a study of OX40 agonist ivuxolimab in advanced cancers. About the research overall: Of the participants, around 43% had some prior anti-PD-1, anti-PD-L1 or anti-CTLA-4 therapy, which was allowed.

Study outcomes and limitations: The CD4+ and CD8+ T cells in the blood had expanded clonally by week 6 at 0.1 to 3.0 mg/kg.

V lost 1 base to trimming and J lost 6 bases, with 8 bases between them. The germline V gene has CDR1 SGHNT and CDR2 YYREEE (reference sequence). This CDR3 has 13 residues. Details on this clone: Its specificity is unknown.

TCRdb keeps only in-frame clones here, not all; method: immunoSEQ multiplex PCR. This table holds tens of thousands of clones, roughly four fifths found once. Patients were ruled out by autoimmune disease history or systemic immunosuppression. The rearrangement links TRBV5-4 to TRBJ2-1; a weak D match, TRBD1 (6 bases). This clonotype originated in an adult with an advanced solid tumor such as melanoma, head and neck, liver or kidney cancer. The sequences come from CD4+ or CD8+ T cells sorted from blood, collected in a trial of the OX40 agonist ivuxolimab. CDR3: CASSLRGSNEQFF. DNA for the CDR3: TGTGCCAGCAGCTTGAGGGGGAGCAATGAGCAGTTCTTC.